Sequencing of this T cell receptor (beta chain) was carried out in a study of patients and donors after allogeneic stem cell transplantation. The V and J ends lost 2 bases and 5 bases respectively, with 13 bases between them. Germline loops: CDR1 DFQATT, CDR2 SNEGSKA (reference sequence). This CDR3 region has 14 residues. In TCRdb, the RT-PCR reads were re-called with MiXCR into one record per CDR3 protein. This table has about 960,000 distinct CDR3 sequences, under 20% appearing once. The sequenced sample consisted of blood, either unsorted or a sorted T cell fraction (not recorded which). The sequence came from a human donor who was either an allogeneic HSCT recipient or a stem cell or donor lymphocyte infusion donor (not recorded which). It is not recorded whose cells these are; they may come from a transplant donor. The chain is built from TRBV20-1 and TRBJ1-5; weak D call: TRBD1 (5 bases). CDR3 amino acids: CSARIPGPYQPQHF. For the CDR3, the DNA is TGCAGTGCTAGAATCCCGGGACCTTATCAGCCCCAGCATTTT.